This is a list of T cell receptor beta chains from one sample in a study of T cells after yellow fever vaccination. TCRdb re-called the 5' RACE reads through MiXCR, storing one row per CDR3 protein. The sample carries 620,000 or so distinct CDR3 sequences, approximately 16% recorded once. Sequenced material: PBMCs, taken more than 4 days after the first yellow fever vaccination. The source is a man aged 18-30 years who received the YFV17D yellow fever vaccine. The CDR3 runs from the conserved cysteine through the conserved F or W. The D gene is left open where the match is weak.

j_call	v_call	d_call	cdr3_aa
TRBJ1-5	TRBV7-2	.	CASSEQGPQPQHF
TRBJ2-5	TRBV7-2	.	CASSFALQETQYF
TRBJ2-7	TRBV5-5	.	CASSRINTYEQYF
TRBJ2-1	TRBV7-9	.	CASSLGLGPSYNEQFF
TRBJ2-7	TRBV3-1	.	CASSQIHEQYF
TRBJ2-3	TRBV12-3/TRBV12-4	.	CATRQDSYTQYF
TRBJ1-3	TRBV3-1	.	CASSLNAQGNTIYF
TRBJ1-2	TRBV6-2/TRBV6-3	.	CASSLGHTDYGYTF
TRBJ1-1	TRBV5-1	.	CASSHKNTEAFF
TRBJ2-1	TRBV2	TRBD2	CASSWGRVAGGPYNEQFF
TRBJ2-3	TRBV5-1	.	CASSLIAGATDTQYF
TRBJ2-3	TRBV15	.	CATESITGGTDTQYF
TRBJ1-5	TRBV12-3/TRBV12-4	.	CASSLAAGRIVNQPQHF
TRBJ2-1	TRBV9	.	CASSATGGANNEQFF
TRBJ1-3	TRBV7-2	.	CASSLGGLEGNTIYF
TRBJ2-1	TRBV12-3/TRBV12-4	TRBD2	CASSLLGRVTYNEQFF
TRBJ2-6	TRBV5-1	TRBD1	CASSPDRAGNTGANVLTF
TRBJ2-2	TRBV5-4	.	CASTSVPGANTGELFF
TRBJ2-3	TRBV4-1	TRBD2	CASSQAGGLDTQYF
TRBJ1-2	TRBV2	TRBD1	CASSGQAFYGYTF
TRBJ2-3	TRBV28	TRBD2	CATYGGGSTDTQYF
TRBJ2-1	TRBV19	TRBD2	CASSSYSLADWNEQFF
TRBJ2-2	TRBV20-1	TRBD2	CSASREAGVTGELFF
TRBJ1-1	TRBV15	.	CATKRGGPITEAFF
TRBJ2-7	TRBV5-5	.	CASSFSSYEQYF
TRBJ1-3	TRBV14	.	CASSHRNTIYF
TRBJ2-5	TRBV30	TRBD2	CAWGLAGGETQYF
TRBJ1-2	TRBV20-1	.	CRTVGGAGDTDGYTF
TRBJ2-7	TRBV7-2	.	CASSLGGLNSYEQYF
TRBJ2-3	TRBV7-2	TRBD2	CASSLYPAGGLDTDTQYF
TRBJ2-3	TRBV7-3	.	CASSLERTEQYF
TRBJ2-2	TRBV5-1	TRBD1	CASSLVPGQGGTGELFF
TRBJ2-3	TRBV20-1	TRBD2	CSAGSGVSTDTQYF
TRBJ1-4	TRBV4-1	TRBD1	CASRGQGEEKLFF
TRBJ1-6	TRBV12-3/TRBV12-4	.	CASRLTYNSPLHF
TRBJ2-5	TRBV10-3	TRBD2	CAISGVPGGAKETQYF
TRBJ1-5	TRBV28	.	CAVRGVSEQPQHF
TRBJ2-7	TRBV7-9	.	CASSLGGGLSYEQYF
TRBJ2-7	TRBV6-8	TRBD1	CASSSDRGCRYEQYF
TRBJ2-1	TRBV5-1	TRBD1	CASSSDRGFRGEQFF
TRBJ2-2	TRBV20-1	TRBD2	CSARVGGTNTGELFF
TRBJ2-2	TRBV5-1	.	CASSFQGGAGTGELFF
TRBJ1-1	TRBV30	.	CAWSRGSYIEAFF
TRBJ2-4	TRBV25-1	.	CASSGGTHPDIQYF
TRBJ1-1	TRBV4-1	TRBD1	CASSHYPGTGNTEAFF
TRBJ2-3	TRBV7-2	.	CASSSLGPDTQYF
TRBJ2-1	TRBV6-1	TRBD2	CASRHPSGPYNEQFF
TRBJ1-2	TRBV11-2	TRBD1	CASSLVGLTGASFYGYTF
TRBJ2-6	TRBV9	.	CASSLALSGANVLTF
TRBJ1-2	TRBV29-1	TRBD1	CSVGTGGGYGYTF
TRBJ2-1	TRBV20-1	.	CSAPLPDLSYNEQFF
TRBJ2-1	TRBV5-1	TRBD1	CASSLQGLSNNEQFF
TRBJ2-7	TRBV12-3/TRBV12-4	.	CASSPQGGKGYF
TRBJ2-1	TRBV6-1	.	CASRPGANTVRSYNEQFF
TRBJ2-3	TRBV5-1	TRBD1	CASTLRGGRTDTQYF
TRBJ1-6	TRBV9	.	CASSPDGTKAYNSPLHF
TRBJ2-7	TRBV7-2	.	CASSLNLGAYEQYF